This TCR beta chain was sequenced for a study of beta chain features in type 1 diabetes (dated by TCRdb to 2017 to 2018). Regarding the complete study: Patients and healthy donors did not differ in mean age, gender distribution, total cell number or subset yield. A total of around 110,000,000 sorted cells were examined across all samples, and RNA yield correlated strongly with the number of cells per subset. The study compared the TCRB repertoires of sorted circulating CD4+ T cell subsets in recently diagnosed type 1 diabetes patients with those in matched healthy donors. Whereas all 30 or so donors provided naive and central memory subsets, regulatory and stem cell-like memory subsets were isolated from just 8 patients and about 8 healthy donors. Summary of the overall study and its limitations: Naive, central memory and regulatory TCRB repertoires appeared to be more similar among patients than among healthy donors. In all four CD4+ subsets, TCRB CDR3 length was moderately but significantly shorter in type 1 diabetes patients. Because the HLA sub-analyses included only small numbers of individuals, any influence of HLA type on TCRB rearrangement was left unresolved. At VDJ recombination sites, type 1 diabetes patients had fewer insertions and more deleted nucleotides, which implies abnormalities in thymic rearrangement. Sequencing cDNA rather than genomic DNA could over-represent highly expressing activated cells, although activation and CD3 levels did not differ between groups. PCR might favor shorter templates, but patient and control samples were amplified and corrected together, so any skew would affect both groups equally.

With respect to this clone: Its specific antigen is unknown. No base quality values were provided; no much bigger clone lies one nucleotide off.

The entire isolated RNA was reverse transcribed using the High Capacity cDNA Reverse Transcription Kit, and thus expressed TCRB transcripts were sequenced. Naive, central memory and regulatory T cell samples underwent deep immunoSEQ sequencing, averaging around 3.7 million total reads per sample. After sorted cells were lysed in RLT buffer, RNA was extracted with DNase-treated RNeasy Micro or Mini kits, with the choice depending on cell number. To prevent cross-contamination, every cell subset was processed on its own, while patient and healthy donor samples were processed together. The immunoSEQ multiplex PCR was used to amplify TCRB sequences from cDNA, yielding 87-bp fragments that span the CDR3 region. Sequencing of the amplicons was performed on the Illumina HiSeq platform. As for how the authors treated the data: Synthetic template baselines were used to correct PCR bias computationally, reads within Hamming distance 2 were collapsed, and singletons that could not be merged were discarded. Reads were aligned against IMGT so that V, D and J genes, CDR3 length and insertions or deletions at six rearrangement sites could be assigned. Within each subset, clonotype counts were normalized to sorted cell number, after which true diversity and Gini coefficients were computed with the tcR R package. The overlap coefficient, calculated on TCRB nucleotide sequences, was used to quantify repertoire sharing. Out-of-frame TCRB sequences from naive cells were analyzed to stand in for the pre-selection repertoire. Not all clones reach the TCRdb copy of this immuneACCESS table, which keeps in-frame sequences only. Checked studies attribute under half of the gap to unresolved V genes and leave the rest unexplained. That table gives V, J and clone size, and the DNA gave D and trimming. The sample data list approximately 260,000 clones, and roughly a quarter of these were observed just once. Together, the top ten hold 0.012% of the sample.

A single peripheral blood draw of around 0.11 L on average was collected from each donor into heparinised tubes. Using a panel that included CD45RO, CCR7, CD25, CD127, CD95 and CD27, naive, central memory, regulatory and stem cell-like memory CD4+ T cells were sorted on a BD FACSAria II. Every sorted population had a purity above 98%. PBMCs were separated immediately by Lymphoprep density gradient centrifugation and were stained directly, without being cultured. So that batch effects would be minimized, each experiment stained and sorted samples in pairs, pairing one healthy donor with one patient. The CDR3 sequence holds 11 residues, the cysteine and phenylalanine included. Only CDR3 DNA is held: 33 bases, read in frame from base 1. Trimming costs V 4 bases and J 7 bases, and their ends lie 10 bases apart. For CDR1 and CDR2, the germline V gene lists SQVTM and ANQGSEA.

The rearrangement combines TRBV29-1 with TRBJ1-2; a tentative D call is TRBD1 (6 bases match). Input material: naive CD4+ T cells from blood. This specimen's cell subset or site label, per the study, means: true naive CD4+ T cells. The TCR comes from a woman aged 25 to 39 with type 1 diabetes. The nucleotides are TGCAGCGTTGGGGGGCAAAGTGGCTACACCTTC. Translated, it reads CSVGGQSGYTF.